This entry lists 19 T cell receptor beta chains sequenced from one sample in a study of shared clonotypes between healthy human individuals. Method: immunoSEQ multiplex PCR; TCRdb's copy keeps in-frame clones and lacks some. The table lists under 80,000 clones, 50% to 70% of them singletons. The sequencing input was memory CD8+ T cells sorted from blood. Subset indicated: CD45RO+ cells pooled with CCR7-negative TemRA cells. These receptors were taken from a man between 25 and 39 years old in good health.

A few counts support this clone. The V call is TRBV6-5, the J call TRBJ2-7; D possibly corresponds to TRBD1 (6 bases). From germline, CDR1 is MNHEY and CDR2 SVGAGI. Trimming shortened V by 4 bases and J by 2 bases, and 12 bases separated the two germline ends. The CDR3 sequence is 14 residues long. CDR3 DNA: TGTGCCAGCAGTTTAACGGGACAAGCCTACGAGCAGTACTTC. Protein: CASSLTGQAYEQYF.

V is TRBV18 and J is TRBJ1-2, with 7 nucleotides matching TRBD1. Trimming took 6 bases from V and 4 from J; bases not matched to a gene: 11. Germline V lookup: CDR1 KGHSH, CDR2 LQKENI. The CDR3 is made up of 15 amino acids. CDR3: CASSPPANRGYGYTF. The CDR3 coding sequence is TGTGCCAGCTCGCCCCCCGCGAACAGGGGCTATGGCTACACCTTC.

The V and J genes are TRBV25-1 and TRBJ1-1; D gene ambiguous. This CDR3 has 13 residues. With 10 bases removed from V and 7 bases from J, the gap between germline ends came to 19 bases. Germline CDR1 is MGHDK and CDR2 is SYGVNS. This CDR3 reads CATTLVGTGEAFF. The CDR3 DNA is TGTGCCACCACCTTGGTCGGCACCGGTGAAGCTTTCTTT.

This clone was seen a few times. V usage is TRBV27 and J usage is TRBJ2-1; 9 bases fit TRBD2. Germline trimming cut 0 bases from V and 7 bases from J; bases unmatched to any gene: 4. The germline gives CDR1 MNHEY, CDR2 SMNVEV (reference sequence). This CDR3 comprises 15 residues. CDR3 sequence reads: CASSLSATSGNEQFF. The CDR3 DNA reads as TGTGCCAGCAGTTTATCCGCGACTAGCGGAAATGAGCAGTTCTTC.

The sample holds a few counts of this clone. This chain uses TRBV10-2 with TRBJ2-3; tentative D call: TRBD1 (5 bases). CDR1 WSHSY and CDR2 SAAADI come from the germline V gene. The CDR3 is 14 residues long. Trimming took 2 bases from V and 1 from J, leaving 7 bases between them. The CDR3 is CASSEQQGTDTQYF. In DNA form, the CDR3 reads TGCGCCAGCAGTGAGCAACAGGGCACAGATACGCAGTATTTT.

The chain links TRBV19 to TRBJ2-1; D is unresolved. CDR3 length: 12 amino acids. Germline V gene lookup returns CDR1 LNHDA and CDR2 SQIVND (reference sequence). V was clipped by 5 bases and J by 6 bases, with 8 bases between them. CDR3 coding DNA: TGTGCCAGTAGTTCTACCCTCAATGAGCAGTTCTTC. It is translated as CASSSTLNEQFF.

This clone was observed a single time. Written as DNA, the CDR3 is TGTGCCAGCAGCTTGGTTGGCAATTTTGGAGGCTACACCTTC. It yields the protein CASSLVGNFGGYTF. V usage is TRBV5-5 and J usage is TRBJ1-2; D is undetermined. Trimming removed 0 bases at V and 8 bases at J, with 14 bases between. The CDR3 covers 14 residues. Germline V CDR1 and CDR2: SGHKS, YYEKEE (reference sequence).

V usage is TRBV29-1 and J usage is TRBJ2-7; D call uncertain. The CDR3 consists of 12 residues. Germline V gene sequence: CDR1 SQVTM, CDR2 ANQGSEA. The V end was cut by 6 bases, the J end by 3 bases, with 12 bases between. The CDR3 reads CSVRSGYYEQYF. CDR3 DNA sequence: TGCAGCGTACGGAGTGGGTACTACGAGCAGTACTTC.

DNA of the CDR3: TGCGCCAGCAGCGGGGGACTAGCGGGTAGCTCCTACAATGAGCAGTTCTTC. This sequence encodes CASSGGLAGSSYNEQFF. The chain employs TRBV4-1 and TRBJ2-1; 12 positions match TRBD2. V lost 5 bases, J lost 0 bases, and 5 bases stayed unmatched. Germline CDR1 reads MGHRA; CDR2 reads YSYEKL. CDR3 size: 17 residues.

CDR3 nucleotides: TGTGCCAGTAGTATACAGGGGGCCGGCTACACCTTC. It yields the protein CASSIQGAGYTF. V gene TRBV19 combines with J gene TRBJ1-2, with 8 bases aligning to TRBD1. With V trimmed by 2 bases and J by 8 bases, 1 base remained unmatched. The CDR3 runs to 12 residues. Germline V gene data show CDR1 as LNHDA and CDR2 as SQIVND (reference sequence).

The chain couples TRBV29-1 to TRBJ2-1; D is unresolved. Trimming pared 6 bases from V and 7 bases from J, leaving 16 bases between. Germline-derived CDR1 and CDR2 are SQVTM and ANQGSEA. This CDR3 spans 13 amino acids. Written as DNA, the CDR3 is TGCAGCGTGGGCTTCCTGACCGTAAATGAGCAGTTCTTC. The encoded protein is CSVGFLTVNEQFF.

The chain uses TRBV2 and TRBJ2-2; no clear D gene. The germline V and J ends were trimmed by 6 bases and 1 base, with 12 bases remaining between them. Germline V gene data show CDR1 as SNHLY and CDR2 as FYNNEI. CDR3 length: 15 residues. The CDR3 loop is CASRLSPGNTGELFF. CDR3 DNA: TGTGCCAGCAGGCTTTCGCCGGGGAACACCGGGGAGCTGTTTTTT.

This clone has a handful of counts. This chain joins TRBV5-4 and TRBJ2-7; 11 bases are a match to TRBD1. CDR1 is SGHNT and CDR2 is YYREEE in the germline V gene (reference sequence). This CDR3 is built from 17 residues. The ends lost 0 bases at V and 3 bases at J; junction bases unmatched: 8. This CDR3 is CASSLAFMGTGGYEQYF. The DNA of the CDR3 is TGTGCCAGCAGCTTGGCCTTTATGGGGACAGGGGGCTACGAGCAGTACTTC.

In its sample, this clone was seen a few times. The chain joins TRBV6-1 to TRBJ2-3, with D tentatively TRBD2 (6 bases). Germline V lookup: CDR1 MNHNS, CDR2 SASEGT. Deletions cut 4 bases from V and 5 bases from J, with 16 bases between. This CDR3 contains 15 residues. CDR3 nucleotides: TGTGCCAGCAGTGCAGCTGGAGGGGAAAAAGATACGCAGTATTTT. The encoded protein is CASSAAGGEKDTQYF.

This clone appeared a single time. The rearrangement uses TRBV25-1 and TRBJ2-2; D is undetermined. Germline CDR1 and CDR2: MGHDK and SYGVNS. The CDR3 runs 13 residues. Deletions cut 1 base from V and 7 bases from J, with 7 bases between. Here the CDR3 DNA reads TGTGCCAGCAGTGAATCTTTGGGCGGGGAGCTGTTTTTT. Translated: CASSESLGGELFF.

The V call is TRBV7-6, the J call TRBJ2-1, with 9 nucleotides matching TRBD2. The V gene end was trimmed by 1 base and the J gene end by 7 bases; junction bases not matched to a gene: 5. The CDR3 consists of 15 residues. The germline CDR1 and CDR2 sequences are SGHVS and FNYEAQ. The CDR3 DNA reads as TGTGCCAGCAGCTTAGGTCACGCGGGAGGGAATGAGCAGTTCTTC. It codes for CASSLGHAGGNEQFF.

V is TRBV27 and J is TRBJ2-7; 7 nucleotides align to TRBD1. Trimming at V came to 5 bases and at J to 0 bases, leaving 10 bases not matched to a gene. Germline V gives CDR1 MNHEY, CDR2 SMNVEV (reference sequence). The CDR3 has 16 residues. CDR3 coding DNA: TGTGCCAGCAGTCCCTCAACAGGGGAAGGCTCCTACGAGCAGTACTTC. Amino acids: CASSPSTGEGSYEQYF.

V gene TRBV29-1 combines with J gene TRBJ1-5; maybe TRBD1 (6 bases). CDR1 and CDR2 (germline): SQVTM, ANQGSEA. The CDR3 contains 13 residues. V lost 6 bases and J lost 3, with 12 bases in between. The CDR3 protein is CSVRDNYNQPQHF. DNA for the CDR3: TGCAGCGTCCGGGACAACTACAATCAGCCCCAGCATTTT. The whole variable domain, filled in from reference TRBV29-1 and TRBJ1-5, reads SAVISQKPSRDICQRGTSLTIQCQVDSQVTMMFWYRQQPGQSLTLIATANQGSEATYESGFVIDKFPISRPNLTFSTLTVSNMSPEDSSIYLCSVRDNYNQPQHFGDGTRLSIL.

This chain uses TRBV7-9 with TRBJ2-1; D is ambiguous. V lost 3 bases, J lost 0 bases, and 9 bases lay in between. CDR1 and CDR2 from the germline V gene are SEHNR and FQNEAQ (reference sequence). The CDR3 is 15 residues long. The CDR3 is CASSLPVSSYNEQFF. DNA for the CDR3: TGTGCCAGCAGCTTGCCGGTTAGCTCCTACAATGAGCAGTTCTTC.